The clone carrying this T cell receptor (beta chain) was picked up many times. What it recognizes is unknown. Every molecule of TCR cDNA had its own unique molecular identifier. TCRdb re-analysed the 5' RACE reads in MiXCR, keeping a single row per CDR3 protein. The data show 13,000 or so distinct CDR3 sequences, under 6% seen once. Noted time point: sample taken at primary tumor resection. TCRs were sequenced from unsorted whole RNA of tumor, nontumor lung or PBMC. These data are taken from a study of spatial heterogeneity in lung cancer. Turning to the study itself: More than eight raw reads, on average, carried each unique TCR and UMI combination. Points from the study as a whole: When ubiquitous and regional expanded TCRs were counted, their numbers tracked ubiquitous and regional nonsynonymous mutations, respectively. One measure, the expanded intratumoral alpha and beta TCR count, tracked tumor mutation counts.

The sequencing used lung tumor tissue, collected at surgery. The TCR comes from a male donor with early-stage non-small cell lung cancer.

The CDR3 here is CASSRKQTSPTDTQYF. The CDR3, as DNA: TGTGCCAGCAGTCGAAAACAAACATCCCCCACAGATACGCAGTATTTT. The rearrangement links TRBV27 to TRBJ2-3; D uncertain. Trimming removed 5 bases at V and 2 bases at J, with 17 bases between. The CDR3 runs 16 residues. CDR1 and CDR2 from the germline V gene are MNHEY and SMNVEV (reference sequence).